This paragraph reports one T cell receptor (beta chain). Its specificity is not known. Assay used: immunoSEQ multiplex PCR; TCRdb lists only in-frame clones, some missing. Of some 15,000 clones listed, around 65% are singletons. This sample was taken from a study of T cell repertoires in ileal Crohn's disease. Study-wide results and caveats: Compared with non-smokers, active smokers at surgery showed more clonal expansions.

The CDR3 runs 13 residues. CDR1 is MNHEY and CDR2 is SVGAGI in the germline V gene. The V and J ends lost 0 bases and 8 bases, in that order; junction bases with no gene match: 3. Sequencing was carried out using ileal tissue. V gene TRBV6-5 combines with J gene TRBJ1-2; 7 positions match TRBD1. The sequence was collected from an adult with Crohn's disease. As DNA, the CDR3 is TGTGCCAGCAGTTACTCGGCAGGGGGGGGCTACACCTTC. Protein sequence: CASSYSAGGGYTF.